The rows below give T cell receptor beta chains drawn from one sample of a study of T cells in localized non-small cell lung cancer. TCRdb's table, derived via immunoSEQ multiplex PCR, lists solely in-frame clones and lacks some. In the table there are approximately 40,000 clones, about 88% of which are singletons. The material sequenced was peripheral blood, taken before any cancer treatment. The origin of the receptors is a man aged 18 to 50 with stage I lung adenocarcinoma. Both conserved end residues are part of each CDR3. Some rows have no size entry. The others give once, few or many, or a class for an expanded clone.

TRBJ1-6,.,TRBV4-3,CASSQVLGQSSPLHF
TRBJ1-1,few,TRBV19,CASSADRGLNTEAFF
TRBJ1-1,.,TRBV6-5,CASSYREGFTEAFF
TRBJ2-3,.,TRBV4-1,CASSQLGTSGATDTQYF
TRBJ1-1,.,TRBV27,CATGRSGGYTRNTEAFF
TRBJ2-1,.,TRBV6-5,CASSYSWRAGNEQFF
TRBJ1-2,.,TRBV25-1,CASSESLGQGKGYGYTF
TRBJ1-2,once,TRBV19,CASSRDRGLNYGYTF
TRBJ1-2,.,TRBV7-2,CASSVDRAYGYTF
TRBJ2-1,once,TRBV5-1,CASSSGPGTGFNEQFF
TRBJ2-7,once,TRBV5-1,CASSIGQGDGQYF
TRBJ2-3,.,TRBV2,CASRGRGTDTQYF
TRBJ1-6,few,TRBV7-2,CASSLNRGGSPLHF
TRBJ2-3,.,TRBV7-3,CASSFRGAADTQYF
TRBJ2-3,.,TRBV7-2,CASSLGGSDTQYF
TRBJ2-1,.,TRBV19,CASKVGQGGHNEQFF
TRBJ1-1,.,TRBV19,CASSLRTANTEAFF
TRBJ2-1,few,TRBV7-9,CASRPPFRLAGGQDEQFF
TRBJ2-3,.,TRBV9,CASSPRDRGSSDTQYF
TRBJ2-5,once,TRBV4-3,CASSATLAGETQYF
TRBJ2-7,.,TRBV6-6,CASSVGGGPYEQYF
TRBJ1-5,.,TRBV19,CASRAGRSGQPQHF
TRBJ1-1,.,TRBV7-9,CASSLKPRPDEAFF
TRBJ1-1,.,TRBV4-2,CASSQATGVGNTEAFF
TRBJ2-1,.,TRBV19,CASSIDGGDNLRNEQFF
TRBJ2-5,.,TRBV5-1,CASSAGGPQETQYF
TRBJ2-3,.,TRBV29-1,CSVEARTSTDTQYF
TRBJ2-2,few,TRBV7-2,CASSAHRGGRSGELFF
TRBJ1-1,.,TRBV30,CAWNHPWDSSAEAFF
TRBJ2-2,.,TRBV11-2,CASSLGQGSGELFF
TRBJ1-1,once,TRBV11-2,CASSLGRVSEAFF
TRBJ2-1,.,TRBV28,CASSPPTSGGNEQFF
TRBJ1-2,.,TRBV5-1,CASSLDLSYYGYTF
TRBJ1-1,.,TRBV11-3,CASSKGGADTEAFF
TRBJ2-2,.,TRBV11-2,CASSLGAAGELFF
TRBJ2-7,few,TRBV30,CAWTLQGAGEQYF
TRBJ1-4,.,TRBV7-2,CASSIGTLATNEKLFF
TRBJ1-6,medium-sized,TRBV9,CASSPGGNPGHNSPLHF
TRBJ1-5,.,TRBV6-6,CASSYSNSGDQPQHF
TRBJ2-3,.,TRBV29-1,CSVEARERTDTQYF
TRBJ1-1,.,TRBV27,CASSFGSGTEAFF
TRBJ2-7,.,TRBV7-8,CASSLDTRVGAEQYF
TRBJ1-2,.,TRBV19,CASRDPLPPYGYTF
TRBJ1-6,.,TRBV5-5,CASSGLAGVNSPLHF
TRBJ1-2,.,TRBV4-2,CASSQDRRGYTF